This T cell receptor (beta chain) was observed in a study of identical twins. Study conclusions and caveats: In drawing conclusions, the study used cross-sectional statistical analysis and did not follow the same donors. Models predicted less out-of-frame TCR alpha sharing in monozygotic twins than was found.

A universal primer site was created by template switching, with the cDNA bearing unique molecular identifiers. One entry per CDR3 protein, called by TCRdb with MiXCR from the 5' RACE reads. The sample has some 570,000 distinct CDR3 sequences, 20% to 25% seen once. This clonotype was observed a handful of times. Its specificity is not known. The CDR3 runs to 14 residues. V shed 10 bases, J shed 2 bases, and the junction held 8 bases outside the gene matches. Germline lookup yields CDR1 WNHNN and CDR2 SYGVQD (reference sequence). The same sample was also used in a study of yellow fever vaccine responses in identical twins.

The V and J genes are TRBV10-1 and TRBJ2-3; 8 bases align to TRBD2. This sequence originates from a woman aged 18 to 35 in good health. The sequencing sample was made of CD4+ T cells sorted from blood. The CDR3 coding sequence is TGCGCCACCCCGGGACTAGGATCCACAGATACGCAGTATTTT. Its protein is CATPGLGSTDTQYF.